One and the same sample provided the 25 T cell receptor beta chains below, sequenced in a study of CD8 T cells in ankylosing spondylitis. Study-wide results and caveats: A TCR beta motif of fewer than ten highly homologous variants seemed to mark ankylosing spondylitis blood.

MiXCR, run by TCRdb on the 5' RACE reads, gives a single entry per CDR3 protein. The sample lists fewer than 750,000 distinct CDR3 sequences; 15% to 20% were seen once. Antigen specificity for these receptors is unknown. Input material: blood, either unsorted or a sorted T cell fraction (not recorded which). The receptors were gathered from a male donor with ankylosing spondylitis.

This chain uses TRBV10-2 with TRBJ2-2; TRBD1 agrees at 7 bases. Unmatched junction bases numbered 1, after V lost 8 bases and J lost 4 bases. The germline gives CDR1 WSHSY, CDR2 SAAADI. CDR3 size: 12 residues. The CDR3, as DNA: TGCGCCAGCTACAGGGGCACCGGGGAGCTGTTTTTT. Its protein is CASYRGTGELFF.

This clonotype was counted only a few times. The V and J genes are TRBV4-2 and TRBJ2-5, with 12 bases lining up with TRBD2. The V segment lost 1 base and the J segment 5 bases; nucleotides outside the gene matches: 5. The germline V gene has CDR1 LGHNA and CDR2 YNFKEQ. This CDR3 is 16 amino acids long. The CDR3 loop is CASSQGTSGAEETQYF. CDR3 nucleotide sequence: TGTGCCAGCAGCCAAGGGACTAGCGGGGCGGAGGAGACCCAGTACTTC.

The gene calls are TRBV24-1 and TRBJ2-1; TRBD2 aligns across 11 bases. Germline CDR1 is KGHDR and CDR2 is SFDVKD. The trim removed 3 bases at V and 0 bases at J, leaving 3 bases unmatched. The CDR3 consists of 17 residues. CDR3 DNA sequence: TGTGCCACCAGTGATCGACTAGCGGGGAGCTCCTACAATGAGCAGTTCTTC. Translated, it gives CATSDRLAGSSYNEQFF.

In this sample, this clonotype turned up a few times. V usage is TRBV6-2 or TRBV6-3 and J usage is TRBJ2-5; the D gene could be TRBD1 or TRBD2 (5 bases each). Germline V CDR1 and CDR2: MNHEY, SVGEGT. V lost 8 bases and J lost 0, with 10 bases in between. The CDR3 contains 13 residues. Here the CDR3 reads CASGRQYQETQYF. The DNA of the CDR3 is TGTGCCAGCGGGAGACAGTACCAAGAGACCCAGTACTTC.

This rearrangement joins TRBV7-2 to TRBJ2-1, with TRBD2 identical over 10 bases. In germline, CDR1 is SGHTA, CDR2 FQGNSA. The CDR3 runs to 16 residues. With V trimmed by 2 bases and J by 9 bases, 10 bases remained unmatched. CDR3 sequence (DNA): TGTGCCAGCAGCTTAACTAGCGGGATGGGAGGCGGTGAGCAGTTCTTC. Its protein is CASSLTSGMGGGEQFF.

This clonotype was detected many times. V is TRBV18 and J is TRBJ1-2, with a weak D call TRBD1 (6 bases). V was trimmed by 4 bases and J by 6 bases, leaving 18 bases between them. This CDR3 has 15 amino acids. Germline CDR1 and CDR2: KGHSH and LQKENI. The CDR3 DNA reads TGTGCCAGCTCACTAGGACAGCAACAACTACATGGCTACACCTTC. Translating gives CASSLGQQQLHGYTF.

CDR3 coding DNA: TGCAGCGTCACTAGCGGGAGGAGGTACGAGCAGTACTTC. It is translated as CSVTSGRRYEQYF. The V gene is TRBV29-1, the J gene TRBJ2-7; the match to TRBD2 covers 12 bases. V was clipped by 6 bases and J by 4 bases; unmatched bases: 4. The CDR3 contains 13 residues. The germline CDR1 and CDR2 sequences are SQVTM and ANQGSEA.

This chain joins TRBV20-1 and TRBJ1-1; 10 bases are shared with TRBD1. CDR1 is DFQATT, CDR2 SNEGSKA, per germline (reference sequence). V lost 5 bases to trimming and J lost 5 bases; unmatched junction nucleotides: 8. This CDR3 is built from 14 residues. The CDR3 protein is CSAGLTGGRTEAFF. The CDR3 DNA is TGCAGTGCTGGCTTGACAGGGGGCCGGACTGAAGCTTTCTTT.

J is TRBJ2-2 and V is TRBV19; D unclear. This CDR3 spans 14 amino acids. Germline lookup yields CDR1 LNHDA and CDR2 SQIVND (reference sequence). Trimming took 9 bases from V and 1 from J, leaving 12 bases between them. As DNA, the CDR3 is TGTGCCAGCGATGGACCCTTGAACACCGGGGAGCTGTTTTTT. It encodes CASDGPLNTGELFF.

The rearrangement links TRBV19 to TRBJ2-1; 9 positions match TRBD2. CDR1 LNHDA and CDR2 SQIVND come from the germline V gene (reference sequence). The CDR3 extends over 16 amino acids. Trimming at V came to 5 bases and at J to 0 bases, leaving 5 bases not matched to a gene. The chain's CDR3 is CASSLQTSGSYNEQFF. CDR3 coding DNA: TGTGCCAGTAGTCTCCAGACTAGCGGCTCCTACAATGAGCAGTTCTTC.

This clonotype was seen a handful of times. The chain employs TRBV7-9 and TRBJ2-3, with D perhaps being TRBD1 or TRBD2 (5 bases each). The CDR3 covers 16 residues. Trimming stripped 5 bases from V and 2 bases from J, with 17 bases between. Germline V gives CDR1 SEHNR, CDR2 FQNEAQ (reference sequence). CDR3 sequence: CASSPSVGASTDTQYF. The CDR3, as DNA: TGTGCCAGCAGCCCCTCTGTCGGGGCCTCCACAGATACGCAGTATTTT. Looking up the rest from reference TRBV7-9 and TRBJ2-3 gives the full variable domain: DTGVSQNPRHKITKRGQNVTFRCDPISEHNRLYWYRQTLGQGPEFLTYFQNEAQLEKSRLLSDRFSAERPKGSFSTLEIQRTEQGDSAMYLCASSPSVGASTDTQYFGPGTRLTVL.

The sample holds a few counts of this clonotype. The rearrangement uses TRBV6-5 and TRBJ2-5; TRBD2 matches at 9 bases. Per germline, CDR1 MNHEY and CDR2 SVGAGI. CDR3 length equals 15 residues. V was pared by 2 bases and J by 5 bases, with 6 bases of the junction left unmatched. The CDR3 bases are TGTGCCAGCAGTTACCAGCGGGAGGCCGGGGAGACCCAGTACTTC. Its translation is CASSYQREAGETQYF.

This clonotype was counted only a few times. The CDR3 here is CATSDTKTGLTGELFF. The CDR3 DNA reads as TGTGCCACCAGTGATACCAAGACAGGGTTGACCGGGGAGCTGTTTTTT. V usage is TRBV24-1 and J usage is TRBJ2-2, with 7 bases lining up with TRBD1. The CDR3 totals 16 residues. Germline assignment: CDR1 KGHDR and CDR2 SFDVKD. With V trimmed by 3 bases and J by 5 bases, 8 bases remained unmatched.

This clonotype was recorded only once. The CDR3 sequence is CASSPDPVWAGAYNEQFF. For the CDR3, the DNA is TGTGCCAGCAGCCCGGACCCAGTTTGGGCGGGGGCCTACAATGAGCAGTTCTTC. V is TRBV12-3 or TRBV12-4 and J is TRBJ2-1; 7 nucleotides match TRBD2. The ends lost 6 bases at V and 2 bases at J; junction bases unmatched: 16. This CDR3 is built from 18 residues.

This clonotype has a handful of counts. CDR3 nucleotide sequence: TGCGCCAGCAGCCAGGGTCCAAACGGGGACACTGAAGCTTTCTTT. This codes for CASSQGPNGDTEAFF. The chain employs TRBV4-3 and TRBJ1-1, with D uncertain. Germline CDR1 LGHNA, CDR2 YSLEER. V lost 3 bases and J lost 3, with 14 bases in between. The CDR3 length is 15 residues.

The J gene is TRBJ2-2, the V gene TRBV9; D gene ambiguous. CDR3 length equals 14 residues. The germline V gene encodes CDR1 SGDLS and CDR2 YYNGEE. Deletions cut 3 bases from V and 6 bases from J, with 12 bases between. The chain's CDR3 is CASSEPPTSGELFF. The CDR3 DNA is TGTGCCAGCAGCGAGCCCCCGACTTCCGGGGAGCTGTTTTTT.

This clonotype has a handful of counts. The rearrangement links TRBV18 to TRBJ2-5; D is perhaps TRBD2 (6 bases). Trimming stripped 6 bases from V and 5 bases from J, with 13 bases between. CDR1 and CDR2 (germline): KGHSH, LQKENI. The CDR3 spans 13 residues. Written as DNA, the CDR3 is TGTGCCAGCTCCCAGACTAGTGTGGAGACCCAGTACTTC. This encodes CASSQTSVETQYF.

V is TRBV11-1 and J is TRBJ2-3, with TRBD2 matching 9 bases. The ends lost 4 bases at V and 5 bases at J; junction bases unmatched: 4. The germline gives CDR1 SGHAT, CDR2 FQDESV (reference sequence). The CDR3 runs to 14 residues. The CDR3 loop reads CASSSSGIEDTQYF. The CDR3 DNA reads as TGTGCCAGCAGCTCTAGCGGGATCGAAGATACGCAGTATTTT.

The chain carries TRBV6-2 or TRBV6-3 and TRBJ2-7; D tentatively fits TRBD1 or TRBD2 (7 bases each). CDR1 and CDR2 (germline): MNHEY, SVGEGT. The CDR3 length is 18 residues. Trimming removed 8 bases at V and 3 bases at J, with 29 bases between. CDR3 nucleotide sequence: TGTGCCAGCGCCGACAGGGCTGGAGGCGGGAGCAAAATCTACGAGCAGTACTTC. It codes for CASADRAGGGSKIYEQYF.

Here the CDR3 DNA reads TGTGCCAGCACCTCCTTAAGGGCTAATGAAGAGACCCAGTACTTC. As protein: CASTSLRANEETQYF. The rearrangement joins TRBV12-3 or TRBV12-4 to TRBJ2-5; D call uncertain. V was cut by 7 bases and J by 3 bases, with 18 bases left in between. The CDR3 has 15 residues.

The chain links TRBV18 to TRBJ1-2; D is possibly TRBD1 (5 bases). This CDR3 is built from 14 residues. The germline V and J ends were trimmed by 4 bases and 5 bases, with 14 bases remaining between them. CDR1 is KGHSH, CDR2 LQKENI, per germline. CDR3 in amino acids: CASSLGDAEYGYTF. DNA for the CDR3: TGTGCCAGCTCACTAGGGGACGCCGAGTATGGCTACACCTTC.

This clonotype showed up many times. The chain combines TRBV18 with TRBJ1-5, with D perhaps matching TRBD1 (5 bases). Trimming removed 2 bases from V and 1 base from J, with 6 bases in between. The CDR3 extends over 14 amino acids. Germline V gene sequence: CDR1 KGHSH, CDR2 LQKENI. The DNA for the CDR3 is TGTGCCAGCTCACCAAAGGGGAGCAATCAGCCCCAGCATTTT. Translation gives CASSPKGSNQPQHF. The full variable domain, rest sourced from reference TRBV18 and TRBJ1-5, is NAGVMQNPRHLVRRRGQEARLRCSPMKGHSHVYWYRQLPEEGLKFMVYLQKENIIDESGMPKERFSAEFPKEGPSILRIQQVVRGDSAAYFCASSPKGSNQPQHFGDGTRLSIL.

V is TRBV19 and J is TRBJ2-7; TRBD1 agrees at 8 bases. Germline loops: CDR1 LNHDA, CDR2 SQIVND (reference sequence). Trimming removed 9 bases from V and 4 bases from J; junction bases left unmatched: 20. This CDR3 comprises 17 residues. The CDR3 region is CARRTGCEDRESYEQYF. The CDR3 DNA sequence: TGTGCCAGGCGCACAGGATGTGAGGACAGGGAATCGTACGAGCAGTACTTC. The full variable domain, in which reference TRBV19 and TRBJ2-7 provide the parts outside the CDR3, is DGGITQSPKYLFRKEGQNVTLSCEQNLNHDAMYWYRQDPGQGLRLIYYSQIVNDFQKGDIAEGYSVSREKKESFPLTVTSAQKNPTAFYLCARRTGCEDRESYEQYFGPGTRLTVT.

CDR3 bases: TGCAGTGCTAGCCCCACAGGGAGGACTGAAGCTTTCTTT. This translates into CSASPTGRTEAFF. This chain links TRBV20-1 with TRBJ1-1; maybe TRBD1 (6 bases). With 3 bases removed from V and 5 bases from J, the gap between germline ends came to 13 bases. The CDR3 is 13 amino acids. CDR1 and CDR2 from the germline V gene are DFQATT and SNEGSKA (reference sequence).

The chain uses TRBV11-2 and TRBJ2-7, with 9 positions matching TRBD2. CDR1 SGHAT and CDR2 FQNNGV come from the germline V gene. The J segment lost 5 bases and the V segment lost 4 bases, leaving 24 bases of the junction unmatched. CDR3 size: 20 residues. The CDR3 region has the DNA TGTGCCAGCAGCTCTCTCTTAGGCTGGCGGGAGGGCCTCCTTTTCCACGAGCAGTACTTC. Amino acid sequence: CASSSLLGWREGLLFHEQYF. The full variable domain, with the rest looked up from reference TRBV11-2 and TRBJ2-7, is EAGVAQSPRYKIIEKRQSVAFWCNPISGHATLYWYQQILGQGPKLLIQFQNNGVVDDSQLPKDRFSAERLKGVDSTLKIQPAKLEDSAVYLCASSSLLGWREGLLFHEQYFGPGTRLTVT.